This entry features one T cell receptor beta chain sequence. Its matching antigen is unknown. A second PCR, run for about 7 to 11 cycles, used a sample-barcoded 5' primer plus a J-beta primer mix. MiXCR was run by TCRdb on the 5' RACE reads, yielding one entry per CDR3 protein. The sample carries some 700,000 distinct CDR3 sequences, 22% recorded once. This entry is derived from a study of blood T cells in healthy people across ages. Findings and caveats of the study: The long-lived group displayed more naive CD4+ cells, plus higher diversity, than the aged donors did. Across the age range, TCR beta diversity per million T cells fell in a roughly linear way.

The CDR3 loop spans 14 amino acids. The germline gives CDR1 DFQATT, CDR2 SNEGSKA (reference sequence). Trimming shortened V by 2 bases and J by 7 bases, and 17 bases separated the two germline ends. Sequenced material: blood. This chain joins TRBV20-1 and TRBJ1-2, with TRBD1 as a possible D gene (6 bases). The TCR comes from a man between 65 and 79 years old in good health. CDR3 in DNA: TGCAGTGCTAGAATAATCCAGGGGCTCTCTGGCTACACCTTC. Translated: CSARIIQGLSGYTF.